This T cell receptor beta chain emerged from a study of metastatic and nonmetastatic thyroid tumors. Study-wide background: Malignant and benign thyroid patients had repertoires compared in peripheral blood and tumor or nodule tissue.

Study-wide points: Benign nodules reportedly had significantly lower TCR beta diversity than malignant thyroid tumors in blood and tumor.

Under the authors' procedure: Clinicopathological groups of papillary thyroid cancer showed CDR3 differences that were used to build a distant-metastasis classifier. TCRdb reassembled clones from the PCR reads with MiXCR. These V and J calls derive from TCRdb rather than the authors' analysis. This table holds roughly 81,000 clones, around 9.1% found once. Germline CDR1 is SGHTA and CDR2 is FQGTGA. V dropped 3 bases and J dropped 0 bases, with 9 bases sitting between them. The CDR3 totals 15 residues. Patients had received no treatment of any kind before thyroid surgery. This clone was seen at least ten times. What it binds is not known.

The chain recombines TRBV7-3 with TRBJ2-1; D is unresolved. The sequence was obtained from a female donor with papillary thyroid cancer or a benign thyroid nodule (not recorded which). Some clones in this sample may be carry-over from other donors' samples. The sequenced sample was blood. The CDR3 loop reads CASSLERSSYNEQFF. DNA for the CDR3: TGTGCCAGCAGCTTGGAAAGGAGCTCCTACAATGAGCAGTTCTTC.